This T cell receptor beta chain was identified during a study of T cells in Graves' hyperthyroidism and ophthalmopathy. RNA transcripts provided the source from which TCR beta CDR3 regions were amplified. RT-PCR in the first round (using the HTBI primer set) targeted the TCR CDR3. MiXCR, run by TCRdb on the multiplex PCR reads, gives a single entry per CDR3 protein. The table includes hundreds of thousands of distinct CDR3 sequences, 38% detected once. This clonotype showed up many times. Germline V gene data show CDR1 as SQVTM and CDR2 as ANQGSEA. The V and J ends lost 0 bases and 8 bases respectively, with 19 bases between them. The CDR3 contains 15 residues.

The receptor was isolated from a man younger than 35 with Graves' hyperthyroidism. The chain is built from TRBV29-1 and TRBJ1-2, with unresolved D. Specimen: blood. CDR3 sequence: CSVEEGGAGKRGYTF. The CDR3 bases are TGCAGCGTTGAAGAGGGAGGAGCTGGAAAGCGAGGCTACACCTTC. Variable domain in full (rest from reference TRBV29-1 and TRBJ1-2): SAVISQKPSRDICQRGTSLTIQCQVDSQVTMMFWYRQQPGQSLTLIATANQGSEATYESGFVIDKFPISRPNLTFSTLTVSNMSPEDSSIYLCSVEEGGAGKRGYTFGSGTRLTVV.